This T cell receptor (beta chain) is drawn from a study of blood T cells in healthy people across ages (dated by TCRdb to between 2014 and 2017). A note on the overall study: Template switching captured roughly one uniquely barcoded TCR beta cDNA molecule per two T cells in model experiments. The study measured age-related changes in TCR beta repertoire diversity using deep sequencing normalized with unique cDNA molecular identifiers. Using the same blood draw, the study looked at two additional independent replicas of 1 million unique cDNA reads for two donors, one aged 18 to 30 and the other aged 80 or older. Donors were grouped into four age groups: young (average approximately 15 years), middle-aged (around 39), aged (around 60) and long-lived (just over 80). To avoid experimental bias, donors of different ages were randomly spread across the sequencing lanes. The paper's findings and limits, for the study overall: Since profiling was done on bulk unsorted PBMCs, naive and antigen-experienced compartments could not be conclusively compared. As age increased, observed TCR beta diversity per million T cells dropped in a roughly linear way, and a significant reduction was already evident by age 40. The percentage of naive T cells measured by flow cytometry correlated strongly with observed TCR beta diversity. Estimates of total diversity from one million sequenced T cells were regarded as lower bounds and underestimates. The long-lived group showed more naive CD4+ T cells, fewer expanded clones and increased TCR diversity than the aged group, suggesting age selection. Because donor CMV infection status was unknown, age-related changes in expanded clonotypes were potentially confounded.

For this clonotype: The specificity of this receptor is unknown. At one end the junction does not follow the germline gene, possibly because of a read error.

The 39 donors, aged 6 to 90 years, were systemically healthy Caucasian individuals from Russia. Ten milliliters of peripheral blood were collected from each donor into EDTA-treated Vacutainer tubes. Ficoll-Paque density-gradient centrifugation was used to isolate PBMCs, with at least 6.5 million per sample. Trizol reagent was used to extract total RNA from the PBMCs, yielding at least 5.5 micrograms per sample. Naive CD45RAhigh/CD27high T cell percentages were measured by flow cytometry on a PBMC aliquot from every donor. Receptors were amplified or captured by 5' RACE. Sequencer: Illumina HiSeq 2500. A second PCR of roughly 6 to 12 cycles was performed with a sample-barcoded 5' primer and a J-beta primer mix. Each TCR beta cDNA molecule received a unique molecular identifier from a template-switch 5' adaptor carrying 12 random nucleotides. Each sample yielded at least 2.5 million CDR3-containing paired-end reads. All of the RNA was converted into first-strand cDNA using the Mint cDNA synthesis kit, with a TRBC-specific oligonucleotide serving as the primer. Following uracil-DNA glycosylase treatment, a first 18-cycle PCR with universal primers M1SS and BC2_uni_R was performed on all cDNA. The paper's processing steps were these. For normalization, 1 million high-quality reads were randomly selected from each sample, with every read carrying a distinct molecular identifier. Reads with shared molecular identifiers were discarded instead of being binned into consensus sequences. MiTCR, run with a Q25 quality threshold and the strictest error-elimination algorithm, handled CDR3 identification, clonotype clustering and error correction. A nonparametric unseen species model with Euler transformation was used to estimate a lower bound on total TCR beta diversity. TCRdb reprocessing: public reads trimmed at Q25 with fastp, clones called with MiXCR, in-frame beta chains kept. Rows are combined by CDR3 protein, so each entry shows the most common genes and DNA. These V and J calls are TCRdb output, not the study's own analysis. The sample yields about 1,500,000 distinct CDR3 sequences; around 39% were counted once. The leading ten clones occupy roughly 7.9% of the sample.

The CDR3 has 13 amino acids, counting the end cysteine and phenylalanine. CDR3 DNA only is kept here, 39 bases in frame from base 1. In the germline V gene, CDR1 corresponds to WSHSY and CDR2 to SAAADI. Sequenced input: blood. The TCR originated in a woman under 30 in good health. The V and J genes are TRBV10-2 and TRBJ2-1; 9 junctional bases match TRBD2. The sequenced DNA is TGCGCCAGCAGGCTAGCGGGGTACACTGAGCAGTTCTTC. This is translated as CASRLAGYTEQFF.